This T cell receptor (beta chain) comes out of a study of shared clonotypes between healthy human individuals. Assay used: immunoSEQ multiplex PCR; TCRdb lists only in-frame clones, some missing. The repertoire holds approximately 2.5 million clones, with about 92% as singletons. Study findings and constraints: Represented diversity, genetic and exposure-history alike, was limited by few donors.

The table lists this clone with a count of one. Its matching antigen is unknown. V lost 5 bases and J lost 8; bases outside the gene matches: 3. The CDR3 runs 12 residues. Germline V gives CDR1 LNHDA, CDR2 SQIVND (reference sequence). The sequence came from a man younger than 30 in good health. The chain is built from TRBV19 and TRBJ2-4; 7 positions agree with TRBD1. Sequences were obtained from naive CD4+ T cells sorted from blood. Indicated subset: CD45RA+ positively selected. This CDR3 reads CASSPQGDIQYF. The CDR3 coding sequence is TGTGCCAGTAGTCCCCAGGGGGACATTCAGTACTTC.